This TCR beta chain was documented in a study of T cell repertoires in cytomegalovirus infection. Study-level information: CMV epitopes in the study were HLA-C-restricted (recently identified) and HLA-B-restricted (well studied). A matching HLA type, together with CMV infection, was signaled by public TCR beta signatures.

Overall study results and limits: CMV carriers having the relevant HLA were flagged by cumulative public TCR beta family frequency. HLA-C-restricted TCR beta clonotypes specific for CMV led the ex vivo response.

In TCRdb, the reads were re-called with MiXCR into one record per CDR3 protein. This table has some 560,000 distinct CDR3 sequences, almost 40% appearing once. In germline, CDR1 is DFQATT, CDR2 SNEGSKA (reference sequence). With 5 bases clipped from V and 5 bases from J, the junction kept 9 bases outside the gene matches. The CDR3 totals 14 residues. Notes on this clonotype: Antigen unknown.

The rearrangement links TRBV20-1 to TRBJ1-1; 9 bases are a match to TRBD1. The sequence was obtained from a human donor in good health (CMV status not recorded). Some clones in this sample may be carry-over from other donors' samples. The starting material was cultured PBMCs, obtained from culture after CMV antigen stimulation. The CDR3 spells CSAPSTGTGTEAFF. As DNA, the CDR3 is TGCAGTGCTCCTTCCACCGGGACAGGGACTGAAGCTTTCTTT.